The T cell receptor (beta chain) under discussion was sequenced for a study of blood T cells in healthy people across ages. Whole-study findings and limits: More naive CD4+ cells and higher diversity marked long-lived donors relative to aged donors. Per million T cells, TCR beta diversity dropped roughly linearly as age increased.

There are a few counts of this clonotype. Its target is unknown. A J-beta primer mix and a sample-barcoded 5' primer were used in a second PCR of roughly 7 to 12 cycles. Each cDNA molecule received a tag from a template-switch adaptor that had 12 random nucleotides. TCRdb independently ran MiXCR on the 5' RACE reads; one entry per CDR3 protein. The sample comprises roughly 1,100,000 distinct CDR3 sequences, 25% of which are singletons, and 0.65% to 0.75% rests with the top ten. These data also formed part of another study, on T cells of mothers and their children.

Sequences were obtained from blood. This sequence was found in a girl aged 2-10 years in good health.

CDR3 coding DNA: TGCGCCAGCAGCCAAACGACAGGGGGCTTTGAGCAGTTCTTC. Its protein is CASSQTTGGFEQFF. The chain carries TRBV4-3 and TRBJ2-1, with 10 bases aligning to TRBD1. In germline, CDR1 is LGHNA, CDR2 YSLEER. This CDR3 has 14 amino acids. With V trimmed by 2 bases and J by 9 bases, 4 bases remained unmatched.